A selection of T cell receptor beta chains follows, all from one sample in a study of CXCR3-negative and CXCR3-positive naive CD8 T cells. From the 5' RACE reads, TCRdb lists one entry per CDR3 protein and no DNA. The specimen's table records 90,000 to 150,000 distinct CDR3 sequences. The sequenced material came from naive CXCR3+ CD8+ T cells from blood. These receptors all stem from a human donor in good health. Some clones in this sample may be carry-over from other donors' samples. CDR3s include the opening cysteine and the closing phenylalanine or tryptophan. Fields, in order: CDR3 protein, V gene, J gene.

CDR3aa: CASSLVGRGENIQYF
v_gene: TRBV7-8
j_gene: TRBJ2-4

CDR3aa: CSALAGGSNEQFF
v_gene: TRBV29-1
j_gene: TRBJ2-1

CDR3aa: CASSQETTTSYEQYF
v_gene: TRBV4-1
j_gene: TRBJ2-7

CDR3aa: CASSGQDNEQFF
v_gene: TRBV28
j_gene: TRBJ2-1

CDR3aa: CASSGQGFERNEQFF
v_gene: TRBV12-3/TRBV12-4
j_gene: TRBJ2-1

CDR3aa: CASSYPPEGDGELFF
v_gene: TRBV6-2/TRBV6-3
j_gene: TRBJ2-2

CDR3aa: CSVFLGWNGYTF
v_gene: TRBV29-1
j_gene: TRBJ1-2

CDR3aa: CASSQMDGGTQYF
v_gene: TRBV7-9
j_gene: TRBJ2-5

CDR3aa: CASSFYPTGVWNQPQHF
v_gene: TRBV7-2
j_gene: TRBJ1-5

CDR3aa: CASSLDMYQETQYF
v_gene: TRBV7-2
j_gene: TRBJ2-5

CDR3aa: CASSLLLAGGAQYF
v_gene: TRBV7-9
j_gene: TRBJ2-3

CDR3aa: CASSIAHHWGEQFF
v_gene: TRBV19
j_gene: TRBJ2-1

CDR3aa: CASSSSFWAGGPQVETQYF
v_gene: TRBV5-4
j_gene: TRBJ2-5

CDR3aa: CATGRQSSYEQYF
v_gene: TRBV28
j_gene: TRBJ2-7

CDR3aa: CASSSTLASTDTQYF
v_gene: TRBV7-9
j_gene: TRBJ2-3

CDR3aa: CASSVSGTSYNEQFF
v_gene: TRBV4-1
j_gene: TRBJ2-1

CDR3aa: CASSLGRGSIHEQYF
v_gene: TRBV11-2
j_gene: TRBJ2-7

CDR3aa: CAIRGQTYNEQFF
v_gene: TRBV10-3
j_gene: TRBJ2-1

CDR3aa: CASSQGSGGADSTYNEQFF
v_gene: TRBV14
j_gene: TRBJ2-1

CDR3aa: CASSELVQGAETQYF
v_gene: TRBV25-1
j_gene: TRBJ2-5

CDR3aa: CASSVPLLDTQYF
v_gene: TRBV11-2
j_gene: TRBJ2-3

CDR3aa: CASRGTGGAYEQYF
v_gene: TRBV28
j_gene: TRBJ2-7

CDR3aa: CSARWGEYEQYF
v_gene: TRBV20-1
j_gene: TRBJ2-7

CDR3aa: CASSEGWRNNSPLHF
v_gene: TRBV10-2
j_gene: TRBJ1-6

CDR3aa: CASSWLAGPLYNEQFF
v_gene: TRBV19
j_gene: TRBJ2-1

CDR3aa: CASNPQGSNTGELFF
v_gene: TRBV3-1
j_gene: TRBJ2-2

CDR3aa: CASSPDLSYEQYF
v_gene: TRBV7-9
j_gene: TRBJ2-7

CDR3aa: CASSLLRVKTYEQYF
v_gene: TRBV6-2/TRBV6-3
j_gene: TRBJ2-7

CDR3aa: CASSPSGGLGETQYF
v_gene: TRBV4-1
j_gene: TRBJ2-5

CDR3aa: CASSLGPTALGEQFF
v_gene: TRBV7-8
j_gene: TRBJ2-1

CDR3aa: CASSQDLVVATEAFF
v_gene: TRBV4-3
j_gene: TRBJ1-1

CDR3aa: CSATDSQFRYTEAFF
v_gene: TRBV20-1
j_gene: TRBJ1-1